This T cell receptor (beta chain) was recorded in a study of shared clonotypes between healthy human individuals. General observations from the study: The sharing of 4% to 5.5% of naive CD4 clonotypes was seen across a handful of donors. Lower generation probabilities were found for non-shared clonotypes than for those shared by all four donors.

The run depth of the assay was deep. Source study methods: Without quality scores, immunoSEQ junctional reads could not be filtered like full-length reads. The table came from immunoSEQ multiplex PCR; TCRdb's copy has only in-frame clones and leaves some out. V and J calls and clone size are those listed in that table; D and trimming were worked out from the DNA. Among roughly 700,000 clones, less than 95% were seen once, and the ten largest hold less than 40%. Germline loops: CDR1 SEHNR, CDR2 FQNEAQ (reference sequence). CDR3 length equals 15 residues. The V segment lost 1 base and the J segment 9 bases; nucleotides outside the gene matches: 6. In the case of this clone: Antigen unknown.

The sequenced material came from memory CD8+ T cells from PBMCs. The subset is: CD45RO+ cells pooled with CCR7-negative TemRA cells. The chain links TRBV7-9 to TRBJ2-1, with 10 bases that match TRBD1. The source of this sequence is a man younger than 35 in good health. Some clones in this sample may be carry-over from other donors' samples. The CDR3 is CASSLGDRGHGEQFF. In DNA form, the CDR3 reads TGTGCCAGCAGCTTAGGTGACAGGGGGCATGGTGAGCAGTTCTTC.